These T cell receptor beta chains were read from a single sample in a study of blood T cell repertoires in COVID-19. This table comes from immunoSEQ multiplex PCR, and its TCRdb copy is limited to in-frame clones, with some not included. This sample has tens of thousands of clones, with about 88% found just once. Sequenced sample: peripheral blood. The receptors derive from a human donor in a cohort sampled during active COVID-19. The CDR3 runs from the conserved cysteine through the conserved F or W. The D gene is left open where the match is weak. Not all rows give a size; the values are once, few, many and, for expanded clones, a class.

J: TRBJ2-7
V: TRBV7-9
length: 16
D: NA
size: NA
CDR3: CASSLFRGGATYEQYF
DNA: TGTGCCAGCAGCTTATTTAGGGGGGGGGCCACCTACGAGCAGTACTTC

J: TRBJ1-1
V: TRBV24-1
length: 13
D: NA
size: NA
CDR3: CATSVQGNTEAFF
DNA: TGTGCCACCAGTGTACAGGGTAACACTGAAGCTTTCTTT

J: TRBJ1-6
V: TRBV7-2
length: 14
D: NA
size: once
CDR3: CASSLVGGDSPLHF
DNA: TGTGCCAGCAGCTTAGTGGGGGGAGACTCACCCCTCCACTTT

J: TRBJ2-1
V: TRBV24-1
length: 13
D: NA
size: NA
CDR3: CATSDSAVGEQFF
DNA: TGTGCCACCAGTGATTCGGCGGTAGGTGAGCAGTTCTTC

J: TRBJ1-1
V: TRBV7-8
length: 14
D: TRBD1
size: NA
CDR3: CASSFTGAVTEAFF
DNA: TGTGCCAGCAGCTTTACAGGGGCCGTCACTGAAGCTTTCTTT

J: TRBJ1-1
V: TRBV14
length: 15
D: NA
size: NA
CDR3: CASSQELISNTEAFF
DNA: TGTGCCAGCAGCCAAGAACTTATATCGAACACTGAAGCTTTCTTT

J: TRBJ1-1
V: TRBV6-2/TRBV6-3
length: 14
D: NA
size: NA
CDR3: CASSAQGFGTEAFF
DNA: TGTGCCAGCAGTGCACAGGGATTCGGAACTGAAGCTTTCTTT

J: TRBJ2-7
V: TRBV5-1
length: 14
D: NA
size: NA
CDR3: CASSLAGGSYEQYF
DNA: TGCGCCAGCAGCTTGGCCGGAGGGTCCTACGAGCAGTACTTC

J: TRBJ2-7
V: TRBV6-1
length: 15
D: NA
size: NA
CDR3: CASSEGGGTVYEQYF
DNA: TGTGCCAGCAGTGAAGGGGGCGGAACTGTCTACGAGCAGTACTTC

J: TRBJ2-1
V: TRBV7-2
length: 16
D: NA
size: NA
CDR3: CASSFTDRGASNEQFF
DNA: TGTGCCAGCAGCTTTACCGACAGAGGTGCCAGCAATGAGCAGTTCTTC

J: TRBJ1-4
V: TRBV29-1
length: 12
D: NA
size: NA
CDR3: CSVQRSNEKLFF
DNA: TGCAGCGTTCAGCGGAGCAATGAAAAACTGTTTTTT

J: TRBJ1-2
V: TRBV6-5
length: 12
D: TRBD1
size: NA
CDR3: CASRTGFFGYTF
DNA: TGTGCCAGCAGGACAGGGTTTTTTGGCTACACCTTC

J: TRBJ1-6
V: TRBV24-1
length: 17
D: NA
size: once
CDR3: CATSTQSGSSYNSPLHF
DNA: TGTGCCACCAGTACCCAATCGGGGAGCTCCTATAATTCACCCCTCCACTTT

J: TRBJ2-1
V: TRBV5-1
length: 17
D: TRBD2
size: NA
CDR3: CASREGLAVSFSDGGFF
DNA: TGCGCCAGCAGGGAAGGACTAGCGGTCTCATTCTCGGACGGGGGGTTCTTC

J: TRBJ1-1
V: TRBV12-3/TRBV12-4
length: 13
D: TRBD1
size: NA
CDR3: CASSSREQGEAFF
DNA: TGTGCCAGCAGTTCACGCGAACAGGGGGAAGCTTTCTTT

J: TRBJ2-1
V: TRBV14
length: 15
D: TRBD1
size: NA
CDR3: CASSQWTGPYNEQFF
DNA: TGTGCCAGCAGCCAATGGACAGGGCCTTACAATGAGCAGTTCTTC

J: TRBJ2-7
V: TRBV7-2
length: 16
D: TRBD2
size: NA
CDR3: CASSLVLGLAVNEQYF
DNA: TGTGCCAGCAGCTTAGTTTTAGGACTAGCGGTGAACGAGCAGTACTTC

J: TRBJ2-2
V: TRBV7-9
length: 16
D: TRBD1
size: NA
CDR3: CASSLSGGPNTGELFF
DNA: TGTGCCAGCAGCTTATCAGGGGGACCGAACACCGGGGAGCTGTTTTTT

J: TRBJ2-5
V: TRBV6-5
length: 14
D: NA
size: once
CDR3: CASTTTYLRQTQYF
DNA: TGTGCCAGCACCACCACCTACTTGAGGCAGACCCAGTACTTC

J: TRBJ2-7
V: TRBV30
length: 14
D: TRBD1
size: few
CDR3: CAWMYGDRSGEQYF
DNA: TGTGCCTGGATGTACGGGGACAGAAGTGGCGAGCAGTACTTC

J: TRBJ2-2
V: TRBV12-3/TRBV12-4
length: 12
D: NA
size: NA
CDR3: CASSQGTGELFF
DNA: TGTGCCAGCAGTCAGGGGACCGGGGAGCTGTTTTTT

J: TRBJ1-2
V: TRBV4-1
length: 16
D: TRBD1
size: few
CDR3: CASSQDTPGGLYGYTF
DNA: TGCGCCAGCAGCCAAGATACGCCAGGGGGGTTATATGGCTACACCTTC

J: TRBJ2-7
V: TRBV7-6
length: 15
D: TRBD2
size: NA
CDR3: CASSLVGGGEGEQYF
DNA: TGTGCCAGCAGCTTAGTCGGCGGGGGTGAGGGCGAGCAGTACTTC

J: TRBJ2-2
V: TRBV12-3/TRBV12-4
length: 13
D: TRBD1
size: NA
CDR3: CATRGQSTGELFF
DNA: TGTGCCACCCGGGGACAGTCCACCGGGGAGCTGTTTTTT

J: TRBJ2-1
V: TRBV11-3
length: 14
D: TRBD1
size: NA
CDR3: CASSPRTGGNEQFF
DNA: TGTGCCAGCAGCCCCAGGACAGGGGGCAATGAGCAGTTCTTC

J: TRBJ2-5
V: TRBV24-1
length: 13
D: NA
size: NA
CDR3: CATSDSGQETQYF
DNA: TGTGCCACCAGTGATTCCGGCCAAGAGACCCAGTACTTC

J: TRBJ2-7
V: TRBV28
length: 14
D: TRBD2
size: few
CDR3: CASSSTSGRVEQYF
DNA: TGTGCCAGCAGTTCGACTAGCGGGAGGGTCGAGCAGTACTTC

J: TRBJ2-5
V: TRBV7-2
length: 13
D: TRBD1
size: few
CDR3: CASSLDRGETQYF
DNA: TGTGCCAGCAGCTTAGACAGGGGAGAGACCCAGTACTTC

J: TRBJ1-2
V: TRBV5-1
length: 13
D: NA
size: NA
CDR3: CASSLGGQVGYTF
DNA: TGCGCCAGCAGCTTGGGGGGCCAGGTCGGCTACACCTTC

J: TRBJ1-2
V: TRBV15
length: 14
D: NA
size: NA
CDR3: CATSRDVGGYGYTF
DNA: TGTGCCACCAGCAGAGATGTCGGGGGGTACGGCTACACCTTC

J: TRBJ2-7
V: TRBV7-3
length: 15
D: TRBD2
size: NA
CDR3: CASSLASGGVYEQYF
DNA: TGTGCCAGCAGCTTGGCTAGCGGGGGGGTTTACGAGCAGTACTTC

J: TRBJ1-2
V: TRBV30
length: 14
D: NA
size: NA
CDR3: CAWSEVTPNYGYTF
DNA: TGTGCCTGGAGTGAAGTGACACCCAACTATGGCTACACCTTC